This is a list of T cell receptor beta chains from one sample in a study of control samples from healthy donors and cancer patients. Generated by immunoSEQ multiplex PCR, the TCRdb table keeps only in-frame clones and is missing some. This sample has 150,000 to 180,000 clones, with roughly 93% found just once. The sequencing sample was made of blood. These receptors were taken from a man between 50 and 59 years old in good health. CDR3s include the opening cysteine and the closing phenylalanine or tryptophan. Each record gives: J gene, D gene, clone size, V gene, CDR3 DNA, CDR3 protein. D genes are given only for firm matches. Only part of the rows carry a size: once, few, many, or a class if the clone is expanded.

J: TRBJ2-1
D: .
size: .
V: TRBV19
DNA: TGTGCCAGTAGTACCAGAGACAATGAGCAGTTCTTC
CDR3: CASSTRDNEQFF

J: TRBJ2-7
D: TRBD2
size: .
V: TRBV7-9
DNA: TGTGCCAGCAGCTTATGGACTAGCGCTTCCTACGAGCAGTACTTC
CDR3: CASSLWTSASYEQYF

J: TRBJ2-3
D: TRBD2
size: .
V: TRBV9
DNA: TGTGCCAGCAGCGCCCTAGCGGGGGGAGGCACAGATACGCAGTATTTT
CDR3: CASSALAGGGTDTQYF

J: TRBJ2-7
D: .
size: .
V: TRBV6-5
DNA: TGTGCCAGCAGTTACTCTCGGACACCTGACGAGCAGTACTTC
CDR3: CASSYSRTPDEQYF

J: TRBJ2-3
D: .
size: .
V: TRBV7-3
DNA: TGTGCCAGCAGCAAAACTCGAACTAGCACAGATACGCAGTATTTT
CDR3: CASSKTRTSTDTQYF

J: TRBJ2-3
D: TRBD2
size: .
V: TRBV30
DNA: TGTGCCCTTACCGAGCGGGAGTATTATACAGATACGCAGTATTTT
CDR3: CALTEREYYTDTQYF

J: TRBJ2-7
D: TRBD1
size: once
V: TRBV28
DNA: TGTGCCAGTATTACAGGGGGCCCCGAATACGAGCAGTACTTC
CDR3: CASITGGPEYEQYF

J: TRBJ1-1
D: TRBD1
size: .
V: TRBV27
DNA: TGTGCCAGCAGTCCCCACAGGGGGCGGACCACTGAAGCTTTCTTT
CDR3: CASSPHRGRTTEAFF

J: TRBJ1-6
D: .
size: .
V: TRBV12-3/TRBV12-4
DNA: TGTGCCAGCAGCACATCTTATTCACCCCTCCACTTT
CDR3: CASSTSYSPLHF

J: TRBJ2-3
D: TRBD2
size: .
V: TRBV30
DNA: TGTGCCTGGAGTGGGGGGACTAGCGGGAGCACAGATACGCAGTATTTT
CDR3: CAWSGGTSGSTDTQYF

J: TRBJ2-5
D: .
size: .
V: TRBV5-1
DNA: TGCGCCAGCAGCTTGGCCTCGGGGCCCCAAGAGACCCAGTACTTC
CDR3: CASSLASGPQETQYF

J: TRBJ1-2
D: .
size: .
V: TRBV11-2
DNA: TGTGCCAGCACCAATAAGGGGTATGACTATGGCTACACCTTC
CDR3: CASTNKGYDYGYTF

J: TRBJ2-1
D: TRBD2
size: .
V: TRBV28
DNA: TGTGTCATTGGGCGGGAGTTCGACAATGAGCAGTTCTTC
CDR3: CVIGREFDNEQFF

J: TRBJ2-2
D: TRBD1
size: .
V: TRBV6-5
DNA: TGTGCCAGCAGCCGGACAGGGGCGGACACCGGGGAGCTGTTTTTT
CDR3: CASSRTGADTGELFF

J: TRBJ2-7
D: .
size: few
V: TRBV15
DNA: TGTGCCACCAGCAGAGATCCCCCAGGCGTCCGGGAGCAGTACTTC
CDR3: CATSRDPPGVREQYF

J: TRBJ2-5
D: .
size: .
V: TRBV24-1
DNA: TGTGCCACCAGTGATTCCTCACAGCAGAACCAGTACTTC
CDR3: CATSDSSQQNQYF

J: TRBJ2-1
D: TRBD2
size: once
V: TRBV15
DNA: TGTGCCACCAGCACAGGACTAGCGGCCTTCTACAATGAGCAGTTCTTC
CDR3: CATSTGLAAFYNEQFF

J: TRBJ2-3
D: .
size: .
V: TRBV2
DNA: TGTGCCAGCAGTGTTGGGGGAGGTTGGGATACGCAGTATTTT
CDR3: CASSVGGGWDTQYF

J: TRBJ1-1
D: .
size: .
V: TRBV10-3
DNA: TGTGCCATCAGTGCGCCCGACAGGAACACTGAAGCTTTCTTT
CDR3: CAISAPDRNTEAFF

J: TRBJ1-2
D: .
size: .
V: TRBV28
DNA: TGTGCCAGCATTACCTCAATGAACTATGGCTACACCTTC
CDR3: CASITSMNYGYTF

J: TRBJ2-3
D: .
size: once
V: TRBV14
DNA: TGTGCCAGCAGCCTAGGGGGGCGAACAGATACGCAGTATTTT
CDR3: CASSLGGRTDTQYF

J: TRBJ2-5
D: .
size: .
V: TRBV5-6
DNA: TGTGCCAGCAGCTTGGGGCAAACCGGGCCCCAGTACTTC
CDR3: CASSLGQTGPQYF

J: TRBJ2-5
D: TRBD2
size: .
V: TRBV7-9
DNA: TGTGCCAGCAGCTTAGGCGGTAGCGGGAACCAAGAGACCCAGTACTTC
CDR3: CASSLGGSGNQETQYF

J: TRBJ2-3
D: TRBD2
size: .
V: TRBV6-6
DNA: TGTGCCAGCATCCTAGCGGGAGGGCAAACAGATACGCAGTATTTT
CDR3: CASILAGGQTDTQYF

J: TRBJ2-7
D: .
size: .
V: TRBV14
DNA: TGTGCCAGCAGCCCATTTACCTACGAGCAGTACTTC
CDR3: CASSPFTYEQYF

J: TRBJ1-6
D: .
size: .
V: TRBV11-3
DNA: TGTGCCAGCTCGGCGGGATATAATTCACCCCTCCACTTT
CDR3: CASSAGYNSPLHF

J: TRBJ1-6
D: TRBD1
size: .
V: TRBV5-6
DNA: TGTGCCAGCAGCTTGTTGGCAGGGGGTGATCTTTCACCCCTCCACTTT
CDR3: CASSLLAGGDLSPLHF

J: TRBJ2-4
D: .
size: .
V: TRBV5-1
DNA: TGCGCCAGCAGCTTGGAAGCGGCGTCGGCCAAAAACATTCAGTACTTC
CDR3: CASSLEAASAKNIQYF

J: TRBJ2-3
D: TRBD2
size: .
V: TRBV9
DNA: TGTGCCAGCAGCGCCGGATCCCGACTAGCGGGAGGTCGTACAGTAGCAGATACGCAGTATTTT
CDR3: CASSAGSRLAGGRTVADTQYF

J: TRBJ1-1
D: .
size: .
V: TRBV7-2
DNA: TGTGCCAGCAGCCTGCCTACGGGGAACACTGAAGCTTTCTTT
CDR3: CASSLPTGNTEAFF

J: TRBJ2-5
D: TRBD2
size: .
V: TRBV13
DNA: TGTGCCAGCAGCCCGGGGGGAGAGACCCAGTACTTC
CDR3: CASSPGGETQYF

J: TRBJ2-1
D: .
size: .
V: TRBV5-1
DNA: TGCGCCAGCAGCCGGAGAAGCTCCTACAATGAGCAGTTCTTC
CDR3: CASSRRSSYNEQFF